This TCR beta chain appears in the sequencing data of a study of blood T cell repertoires in COVID-19. Produced via immunoSEQ multiplex PCR; TCRdb's table is partial and in-frame only. This table has roughly 250,000 clones, around 87% appearing once. This CDR3 region has 14 residues. V shed 5 bases, J shed 0 bases, and the junction held 3 bases outside the gene matches. Germline CDR1 reads SGHTA; CDR2 reads FQGTGA. Sequences were obtained from PBMCs or T cells enriched from blood (not recorded which). The rearrangement uses TRBV7-3 and TRBJ1-2; 7 nucleotides match TRBD1. The receptor was isolated from a woman aged 25 to 39 with acute COVID-19. The CDR3 sequence: CASSPGQPNYGYTF. The CDR3 DNA reads TGTGCCAGCAGCCCGGGACAGCCTAACTATGGCTACACCTTC.